This TCR beta chain is drawn from a study of blood T cell repertoires in COVID-19. Study details: From T cells, B-cell-depleted T cells, or PBMCs came the material, which was cDNA or gDNA.

Per the germline V gene, CDR1 is MNHEY and CDR2 is SVGEGT. The CDR3 covers 14 residues. V was trimmed by 4 bases and J by 5 bases, leaving 14 bases between them. Per the study methods: Estimation of nucleated cell counts relied on the amplification of reference gene primers. The protocol was immunoSEQ multiplex PCR, while the TCRdb copy is restricted to in-frame clones and leaves out a portion. Clonal size and the V and J genes are those of that table, whereas D and trimming came from the DNA. The table lists almost 95,000 clones, around 90% of them singletons, with about 18% in the top ten. The material sequenced was peripheral blood. The receptor was isolated from a woman aged 55-69 years with COVID-19, enrolled during active disease. The V call is TRBV6-2 or TRBV6-3, the J call TRBJ1-2; D gene unclear. Here the CDR3 reads CASSFFLAGYGYTF. Here the CDR3 DNA reads TGTGCCAGCAGTTTCTTCCTGGCGGGGTATGGCTACACCTTC.